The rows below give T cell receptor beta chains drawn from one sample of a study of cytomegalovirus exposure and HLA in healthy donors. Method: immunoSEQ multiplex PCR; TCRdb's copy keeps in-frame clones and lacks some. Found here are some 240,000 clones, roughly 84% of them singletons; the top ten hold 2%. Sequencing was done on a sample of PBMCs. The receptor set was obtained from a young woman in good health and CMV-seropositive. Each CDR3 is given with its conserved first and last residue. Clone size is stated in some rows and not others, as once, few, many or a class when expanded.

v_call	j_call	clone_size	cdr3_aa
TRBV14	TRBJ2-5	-	CASSQVGGSVETQYF
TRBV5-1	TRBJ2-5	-	CASSIDINTKETQYF
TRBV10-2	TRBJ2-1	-	CASFGVGKQFF
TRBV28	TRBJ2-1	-	CASSLSLAGVNNEQFF
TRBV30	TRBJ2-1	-	CAWSSGTSGRDEQFF
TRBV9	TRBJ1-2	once	CASSVVLYPTPYGYTF
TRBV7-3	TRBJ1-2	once	CASSLEALNVYGYTF
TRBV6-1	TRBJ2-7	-	CASSPRTVSYEQYF
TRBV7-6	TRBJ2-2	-	CASSLGAGDRGSGELFF
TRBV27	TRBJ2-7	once	CASSFTGTGVSYEQYF
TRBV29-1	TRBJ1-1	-	CSARTGANTEAFF
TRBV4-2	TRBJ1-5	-	CASSPSGGQPQHF
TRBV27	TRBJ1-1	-	CASRSAGGVTEAFF
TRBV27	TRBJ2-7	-	CASSLVRLAGNYEQYF
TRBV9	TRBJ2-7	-	CASSASGRAVDEQYF
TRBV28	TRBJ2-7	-	CASHTRTSGSFTTSYEQYF
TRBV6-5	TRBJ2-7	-	CASSYSGLTYEQYF
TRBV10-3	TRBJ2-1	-	CAISESGVGEQFF
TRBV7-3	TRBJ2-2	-	CASSLFGGSNTGELFF
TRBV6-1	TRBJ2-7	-	CASSEGRGLSYEQYF
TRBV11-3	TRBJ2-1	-	CASSLVSLGSHNEQFF
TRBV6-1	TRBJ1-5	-	CASSPQGVNQPQHF
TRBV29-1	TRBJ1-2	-	CSVGTVGQSYGYTF
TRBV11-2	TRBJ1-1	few	CASSLMRESNTEAFF
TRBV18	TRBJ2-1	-	CASSPTVGALVEQFF
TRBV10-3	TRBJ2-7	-	CAISESEGQGVSFYYEQYF